The 32 T cell receptor beta chains presented below share a single source sample, sequenced in a study of T cell responses to AZD1222 COVID-19 vaccine. Produced via immunoSEQ multiplex PCR; TCRdb's table is partial and in-frame only. The listing records over 140,000 clones. The specimen was peripheral blood. These receptors all come from an adult in good health.

V is TRBV19 and J is TRBJ2-7; D ambiguous. This CDR3 contains 12 residues. V shed 4 bases and J shed 4 bases, with 8 bases lying between them. CDR1 LNHDA and CDR2 SQIVND come from the germline V gene (reference sequence). The CDR3 region is CASSTIGYEQYF. In nucleotides, the CDR3 is TGTGCCAGTAGTACGATCGGGTACGAGCAGTACTTC.

The V call is TRBV7-2, the J call TRBJ2-7; D might be TRBD1 (5 bases). CDR1 is SGHTA, CDR2 FQGNSA, per germline. Trimming removed 4 bases from V and 4 bases from J, with 17 bases in between. This CDR3 is 15 amino acids long. CDR3 sequence reads: CASSSYRISPYEQYF. For the CDR3, the DNA is TGTGCCAGCAGCTCTTACAGGATCTCCCCGTACGAGCAGTACTTC.

The chain links TRBV19 to TRBJ1-5; 8 bases are shared with TRBD1. J was trimmed by 11 bases and V by 6 bases; bases with no gene match: 12. This CDR3 spans 14 amino acids. Germline CDR1 reads LNHDA; CDR2 reads SQIVND (reference sequence). The CDR3 loop is CASRPQGVLSAQHF. The CDR3 DNA sequence: TGTGCCAGTAGGCCACAGGGGGTACTTTCGGCCCAGCATTTT.

This chain joins TRBV12-3 or TRBV12-4 and TRBJ2-7; no clear D. The CDR3 runs to 12 residues. Trimming left V 2 bases short and J 2 bases short, with 4 bases between. The CDR3 spells CASSLNTYEQYF. For the CDR3, the DNA is TGTGCCAGCAGTTTAAATACCTACGAGCAGTACTTC.

V usage is TRBV30 and J usage is TRBJ2-1, with unresolved D. Germline-derived CDR1 and CDR2 are GTSNPN and SVGIG (reference sequence). The CDR3 spans 12 residues. V lost 4 bases, J lost 3 bases, and 7 bases lay in between. DNA of the CDR3: TGTGCCTGGACAGGTGGCTACAATGAGCAGTTCTTC. This translates into CAWTGGYNEQFF.

This chain joins TRBV5-1 and TRBJ1-5; tentative D call: TRBD1 (5 bases). Germline CDR1 is SGHRS and CDR2 is YFSETQ. CDR3 size: 13 residues. The V end was cut by 3 bases, the J end by 5 bases, with 9 bases between. CDR3 region: CASSWGSDQPQHF. In DNA form, the CDR3 reads TGCGCCAGCAGCTGGGGGAGCGATCAGCCCCAGCATTTT.

The CDR3 DNA reads as TGTGCCAGCAGCTTAGGGGAGGGGGAATCGGGTCAGCCCCAGCATTTT. Residues: CASSLGEGESGQPQHF. The gene calls are TRBV7-9 and TRBJ1-5, with D maybe TRBD1 (6 bases). The CDR3 has 16 residues. V was shortened by 1 base and J by 6 bases, with 16 bases between the two germline ends. The germline CDR1 and CDR2 sequences are SEHNR and FQNEAQ (reference sequence).

This sequence joins TRBV5-5 and TRBJ2-7; D is perhaps TRBD1 (6 bases). CDR1 is SGHKS and CDR2 is YYEKEE in the germline V gene (reference sequence). V was cut by 4 bases and J by 1 base, with 12 bases left in between. This CDR3 has 14 residues. The CDR3 DNA follows: TGTGCCAGCAGCCGGCCGACAGGATCCTACGAGCAGTACTTC. Translating it yields CASSRPTGSYEQYF. The full variable domain, in which reference TRBV5-5 and TRBJ2-7 provide the parts outside the CDR3, is DAGVTQSPTHLIKTRGQQVTLRCSPISGHKSVSWYQQVLGQGPQFIFQYYEKEERGRGNFPDRFSARQFPNYSSELNVNALLLGDSALYLCASSRPTGSYEQYFGPGTRLTVT.

This chain connects TRBV4-3 to TRBJ2-1, with 9 positions matching TRBD1. This CDR3 spans 16 amino acids. Germline loops: CDR1 LGHNA, CDR2 YSLEER. The V and J ends lost 3 bases and 6 bases, in that order; junction bases with no gene match: 9. The CDR3 here is CASSQSQGAQVNEQFF. Here the CDR3 DNA reads TGCGCCAGCAGCCAGTCACAGGGGGCGCAGGTCAATGAGCAGTTCTTC.

The V gene is TRBV6-1, the J gene TRBJ1-5; possible D gene TRBD1, 5 bases. Germline V CDR1 and CDR2: MNHNS, SASEGT. V shed 1 base and J shed 0 bases, with 10 bases lying between them. This CDR3 has 16 amino acids. CDR3 sequence (DNA): TGTGCCAGCAGTGAAGGAAGGGGATATAGCAATCAGCCCCAGCATTTT. This translates into CASSEGRGYSNQPQHF.

The chain employs TRBV4-2 and TRBJ2-2; a weak D match, TRBD2 (6 bases). The CDR3 contains 16 residues. V dropped 0 bases and J dropped 6 bases, with 14 bases sitting between them. The V gene's germline CDR1 is LGHNA and CDR2 YNFKEQ. The CDR3 nucleotides are TGTGCCAGCAGCCAAGACGGGGGTTCGGGATCCGGGGAGCTGTTTTTT. The encoded protein is CASSQDGGSGSGELFF.

V is TRBV29-1 and J is TRBJ1-1; D is uncertain. The V gene's germline CDR1 is SQVTM and CDR2 ANQGSEA. V shed 6 bases and J shed 4 bases, with 9 bases lying between them. The CDR3 totals 11 residues. The CDR3, as DNA: TGCAGCGTGACGAGAGGCACTGAAGCTTTCTTT. This encodes CSVTRGTEAFF.

V gene TRBV5-5 combines with J gene TRBJ1-5; D is unresolved. The ends were cut back, 0 bases at V and 9 bases at J, with 7 bases in the middle. The CDR3 has 12 amino acids. Germline lookup yields CDR1 SGHKS and CDR2 YYEKEE (reference sequence). The CDR3 region is CASSLGAGPQHF. The CDR3 DNA reads as TGTGCCAGCAGCTTGGGAGCAGGGCCCCAGCATTTT.

The chain is built from TRBV5-4 and TRBJ2-4; perhaps TRBD1 as D (6 bases). Trimming pared 3 bases from V and 1 base from J, leaving 14 bases between. This CDR3 region has 16 residues. The germline gives CDR1 SGHNT, CDR2 YYREEE (reference sequence). CDR3 sequence: CASSSTGFGAKNIQYF. In DNA form, the CDR3 reads TGTGCCAGCAGCTCAACAGGGTTCGGGGCCAAAAACATTCAGTACTTC.

The chain employs TRBV7-2 and TRBJ1-6, with D uncertain. The CDR3 is 19 residues long. V dropped 1 base and J dropped 6 bases, with 22 bases sitting between them. Germline values: CDR1 SGHTA, CDR2 FQGNSA. The CDR3 reads CASSLGQARLAYTNSPLHF. The CDR3 region has the DNA TGTGCCAGCAGCTTAGGGCAGGCCCGACTCGCTTACACTAATTCACCCCTCCACTTT.

The rearrangement links TRBV6-5 to TRBJ1-4; D is perhaps TRBD1 (5 bases). This CDR3 comprises 15 residues. Between the trimmed V and J ends, which lost 7 bases and 2 bases, there was a span of 14 bases. Germline values: CDR1 MNHEY, CDR2 SVGAGI. The CDR3 DNA is TGTGCCAGCACCCACGGGACTCCCACTAATGAAAAACTGTTTTTT. Encoded protein: CASTHGTPTNEKLFF.

This rearrangement joins TRBV19 to TRBJ1-5; 7 nucleotides line up with TRBD1. Per germline, CDR1 LNHDA and CDR2 SQIVND (reference sequence). This CDR3 comprises 15 residues. The J segment lost 4 bases and the V segment lost 3 bases, leaving 6 bases of the junction unmatched. For the CDR3, the DNA is TGTGCCAGTAGTATTTCAGGGGGAGATAATCAGCCCCAGCATTTT. Translating it yields CASSISGGDNQPQHF.

V and J are TRBV7-8 and TRBJ1-3; no reliable D call. This CDR3 is 12 amino acids long. Trimming shortened V by 5 bases and J by 8 bases, and 10 bases separated the two germline ends. Per the germline V gene, CDR1 is SGHVS and CDR2 is FQNEAQ. The CDR3: CASSLFVDTIYF. DNA of the CDR3: TGTGCCAGCAGCCTATTCGTGGACACCATATATTTT. The full variable domain, in which reference TRBV7-8 and TRBJ1-3 provide the parts outside the CDR3, is GAGVSQSPRYKVAKRGQDVALRCDPISGHVSLFWYQQALGQGPEFLTYFQNEAQLDKSGLPSDRFFAERPEGSVSTLKIQRTQQEDSAVYLCASSLFVDTIYFGEGSWLTVV.

As DNA, the CDR3 is TGTGCCAGCAGTTACTCTGGCCTCCGGGAGCAAGAGACCCAGTACTTC. This encodes CASSYSGLREQETQYF. V gene TRBV6-5 combines with J gene TRBJ2-5; TRBD2 might be the D (6 bases). The germline V gene has CDR1 MNHEY and CDR2 SVGAGI. V was cut by 0 bases and J by 2 bases, with 13 bases left in between. CDR3 size: 16 residues.

The chain uses TRBV5-1 and TRBJ1-1, with D unclear. Germline assignment: CDR1 SGHRS and CDR2 YFSETQ. The CDR3 spans 16 residues. V lost 4 bases and J 5 bases, leaving 21 bases between the germline ends. CDR3 region: CASSPRTGFLGTEAFF. CDR3 nucleotides: TGCGCCAGCAGCCCCCGGACCGGGTTCCTAGGGACTGAAGCTTTCTTT.

The chain joins TRBV4-3 to TRBJ1-5; no clear D. The CDR3 runs to 14 residues. The V gene lost 1 base and the J gene lost 0 bases, with 4 bases spanning the gap. Germline V gives CDR1 LGHNA, CDR2 YSLEER. CDR3 DNA sequence: TGCGCCAGCAGCCAAGTCCTTAGCAATCAGCCCCAGCATTTT. It codes for CASSQVLSNQPQHF.

The gene calls are TRBV7-7 and TRBJ2-5; D is unclear. Per germline, CDR1 SSHAT and CDR2 FNYEAQ (reference sequence). Trimming removed 1 base at V and 7 bases at J, with 7 bases between. The CDR3 extends over 12 amino acids. CDR3 region: CASSLEGRTQYF. CDR3 nucleotide sequence: TGTGCCAGCAGCTTAGAAGGCAGGACCCAGTACTTC.

V usage is TRBV6-6 and J usage is TRBJ1-6; no definite D call. Germline-derived CDR1 and CDR2 are MNHNY and SVGAGI (reference sequence). This CDR3 is 13 amino acids long. Trimming removed 0 bases at V and 12 bases at J, with 9 bases between. The CDR3 nucleotides are TGTGCCAGCAGTTACTCGAAGGAGGAACCCCTCCACTTT. Its translation: CASSYSKEEPLHF.

This chain links TRBV5-8 with TRBJ2-7; weak D call: TRBD1 (5 bases). Germline values: CDR1 SGHTS, CDR2 YDEGEE. Trimming stripped 1 base from V and 6 bases from J, with 17 bases between. There are 15 residues in the CDR3. The CDR3 sequence: CASSLPSGSLREQYF. The CDR3 nucleotides are TGTGCCAGCAGCTTGCCATCAGGGTCCCTACGCGAGCAGTACTTC.

In regard to this clone: The identical CDR3 is also encoded by other nucleotide sequences in the sample. The chain links TRBV11-2 to TRBJ1-6; maybe TRBD1 (5 bases). Germline CDR1 and CDR2: SGHAT and FQNNGV. This CDR3 contains 15 residues. Between the trimmed V and J ends, which lost 5 bases and 6 bases, there was a span of 14 bases. The CDR3 DNA reads TGTGCCAGCAGCAATCGAGGAAGGGGTAATTCACCCCTCCACTTT. Protein: CASSNRGRGNSPLHF.

V and J are TRBV4-1 and TRBJ1-4, with D hard to call. Per the germline V gene, CDR1 is MGHRA and CDR2 is YSYEKL. V was pared by 6 bases and J by 5 bases, with 16 bases between. This CDR3 is built from 15 residues. The CDR3: CASRILETANEKLFF. The DNA for the CDR3 is TGCGCCAGCAGGATATTGGAAACGGCAAATGAAAAACTGTTTTTT.

This rearrangement joins TRBV18 to TRBJ1-1, with D unclear. The germline CDR1 and CDR2 sequences are KGHSH and LQKENI. This CDR3 is built from 14 residues. V lost 1 base, J lost 5 bases, and 11 bases lay in between. As DNA, the CDR3 is TGTGCCAGCTCACCACTCGGTAAAGGGACTGAAGCTTTCTTT. It translates to CASSPLGKGTEAFF.

V is TRBV14 and J is TRBJ1-1; no reliable D call. Trimming took 1 base from V and 3 from J, leaving 12 bases between them. The CDR3 is 15 residues long. CDR1 is SGHDN and CDR2 is FVKESK in the germline V gene. CDR3 bases: TGTGCCAGCAGCCAAGCTCTCCAGGTTTACACTGAAGCTTTCTTT. Translating gives CASSQALQVYTEAFF.

V usage is TRBV6-5 and J usage is TRBJ1-3; unclear D gene. Trimming shortened V by 2 bases and J by 4 bases, and 6 bases separated the two germline ends. CDR3 length: 13 amino acids. The germline CDR1 and CDR2 sequences are MNHEY and SVGAGI. The CDR3 spells CASSYDQGNTIYF. The CDR3 coding sequence is TGTGCCAGCAGTTACGACCAGGGAAACACCATATATTTT.

The rearrangement uses TRBV5-4 and TRBJ2-2; D gene unclear. The CDR3 is made up of 14 amino acids. With 2 bases removed from V and 3 bases from J, the gap between germline ends came to 8 bases. Germline lookup yields CDR1 SGHNT and CDR2 YYREEE (reference sequence). For the CDR3, the DNA is TGTGCCAGCAGCTTCGGGTTGGACACCGGGGAGCTGTTTTTT. Its translation is CASSFGLDTGELFF.

V usage is TRBV5-5 and J usage is TRBJ1-1; D possibly corresponds to TRBD1 (6 bases). Between the trimmed V and J ends, which lost 0 bases and 4 bases, there was a span of 16 bases. The CDR3 is 16 amino acids. Germline CDR1 and CDR2: SGHKS and YYEKEE (reference sequence). Here the CDR3 DNA reads TGTGCCAGCAGCTTGGGAGGTGGGGGCCGGGGCACTGAAGCTTTCTTT. Protein sequence: CASSLGGGGRGTEAFF.

The chain couples TRBV18 to TRBJ2-3; 8 bases are shared with TRBD1. Per germline, CDR1 KGHSH and CDR2 LQKENI. There are 15 residues in the CDR3. Trimming removed 3 bases from V and 3 bases from J; junction bases left unmatched: 5. CDR3: CASSPLDRVTDTQYF. The DNA of the CDR3 is TGTGCCAGCTCACCCCTGGACAGGGTGACAGATACGCAGTATTTT.